This T cell receptor beta chain was documented in a study of blood T cell repertoires in COVID-19. Across the study: Specimens from acute and convalescent COVID-19 originated in the United States, Italy and Spain. From T cells, B-cell-depleted T cells, or PBMCs came the material, which was cDNA or gDNA.

In germline, CDR1 is KGHSH, CDR2 LQKENI. V lost 4 bases to trimming and J lost 0 bases; unmatched junction nucleotides: 2. The CDR3 totals 17 residues. In the original processing: Nucleated cell counts were estimated from reference gene primer amplification. Using immunoSEQ multiplex PCR, the repertoire was profiled, and TCRdb retains in-frame clones only, with some absent. Clonal size and the V and J genes are those of that table, whereas D and trimming came from the DNA. The sample records around 300,000 clones, 80% to 90% being singletons. The clonotype comes from a woman in her thirties with active or convalescent COVID-19. The genes are TRBV18 and TRBJ2-6; TRBD1 agrees at 11 bases. Sequenced: peripheral blood. CDR3 DNA sequence: TGTGCCAGCTCACAAGGACAGGGGGCCTCTGGGGCCAACGTCCTGACTTTC. Protein product: CASSQGQGASGANVLTF. The whole variable domain, remainder taken from reference TRBV18 and TRBJ2-6, is NAGVMQNPRHLVRRRGQEARLRCSPMKGHSHVYWYRQLPEEGLKFMVYLQKENIIDESGMPKERFSAEFPKEGPSILRIQQVVRGDSAAYFCASSQGQGASGANVLTFGAGSRLTVL.